Presented here are 30 T cell receptor beta chains from one specimen sequenced in a study of cytomegalovirus exposure and HLA in healthy donors. PCR amplification relied on 60 Vbeta primers (plus 13 Jbeta primers). The data were produced by immunoSEQ multiplex PCR, yet TCRdb's version contains in-frame clones alone and is incomplete. The sample contains 95,000 to 100,000 clones, approximately 89% of which appear only once. Sequenced: PBMCs. These receptors were taken from a man in his thirties or forties in good health and CMV-seronegative.

V usage is TRBV7-2 and J usage is TRBJ2-2; D remains ambiguous. The CDR3 contains 14 residues. The V end lost 1 base, the J end lost 4 bases, and 7 bases lay between the germline ends. Germline loops: CDR1 SGHTA, CDR2 FQGNSA. The CDR3 DNA is TGTGCCAGCAGCTTAGTTTATATCACCGGGGAGCTGTTTTTT. The encoded protein is CASSLVYITGELFF.

The V gene is TRBV7-9, the J gene TRBJ1-5; no clear D. V was clipped by 5 bases and J by 5 bases, with 10 bases between them. Germline V gene data show CDR1 as SEHNR and CDR2 as FQNEAQ (reference sequence). CDR3 length equals 13 residues. CDR3 sequence: CASSDLEDQPQHF. The CDR3 coding sequence is TGTGCCAGCAGCGACTTGGAGGATCAGCCCCAGCATTTT.

CDR3 DNA: TGCGCCAGCAGCCCCACACCTACTAGTTCCGAGCAGTACTTC. It yields the protein CASSPTPTSSEQYF. The rearrangement uses TRBV4-1 and TRBJ2-7; perhaps TRBD2 as D (5 bases). Between the trimmed V and J ends, which lost 4 bases and 6 bases, there was a span of 16 bases. Germline-derived CDR1 and CDR2 are MGHRA and YSYEKL. CDR3 size: 14 residues.

The chain links TRBV7-9 to TRBJ2-5; D perhaps matches TRBD2 (5 bases). This CDR3 is 16 amino acids long. Per germline, CDR1 SEHNR and CDR2 FQNEAQ (reference sequence). Trimming took off 5 bases at V and 5 bases at J, with 21 bases between the two ends. The CDR3 sequence: CASSLPAAGVRETQYF. CDR3 coding DNA: TGTGCCAGCAGCCTACCCGCCGCCGGGGTCAGGGAGACCCAGTACTTC.

The chain uses TRBV4-2 and TRBJ2-1; the match to TRBD2 covers 7 bases. Germline V gives CDR1 LGHNA, CDR2 YNFKEQ. The CDR3 is 13 residues long. The V and J ends lost 3 bases and 7 bases, in that order; junction bases with no gene match: 3. The CDR3 nucleotides are TGTGCCAGCAGCCACCTCGGGGGGAATGAGCAGTTCTTC. Amino acids: CASSHLGGNEQFF.

The CDR3 region has the DNA TGTGCCAGTAGTAACAGGGAAGGCAATCAGCCCCAGCATTTT. It is translated as CASSNREGNQPQHF. The rearrangement joins TRBV19 to TRBJ1-5; a possible D gene is TRBD1 (6 bases). The V end was cut by 4 bases, the J end by 2 bases, with 9 bases between. CDR1 is LNHDA, CDR2 SQIVND, per germline (reference sequence). This CDR3 comprises 14 residues.

The chain combines TRBV7-2 with TRBJ2-7; D is perhaps TRBD2 (5 bases). V dropped 4 bases and J dropped 4 bases, with 8 bases sitting between them. Looked up from germline, CDR1 is SGHTA and CDR2 is FQGNSA. This CDR3 region has 12 residues. The CDR3 loop is CASSYTRYEQYF. The CDR3 DNA sequence: TGTGCCAGCAGCTACACTAGGTACGAGCAGTACTTC.

The V call is TRBV29-1, the J call TRBJ1-4, with 10 bases aligning to TRBD1. Per germline, CDR1 SQVTM and CDR2 ANQGSEA. The CDR3 consists of 16 residues. J was trimmed by 8 bases and V by 1 base; bases with no gene match: 10. As DNA, the CDR3 is TGCAGCGTTGAAGGCCTCCCGGGGACAGGGGCCGAAAAACTGTTTTTT. Encoded protein: CSVEGLPGTGAEKLFF.

This clone has a handful of counts. The rearrangement uses TRBV6-1 and TRBJ2-2, with D possibly matching TRBD1 (6 bases). This CDR3 comprises 16 residues. Germline values: CDR1 MNHNS, CDR2 SASEGT. Trimming shortened V by 1 base and J by 4 bases, and 13 bases separated the two germline ends. CDR3 coding DNA: TGTGCCAGCAGTGAAGGGACAGTCCGGGTCACCGGGGAGCTGTTTTTT. This sequence encodes CASSEGTVRVTGELFF.

The V gene is TRBV19, the J gene TRBJ1-2, with a possible D match to TRBD1 (5 bases). This CDR3 region has 14 residues. Trimming left V 8 bases short and J 0 bases short, with 13 bases between. The germline V gene encodes CDR1 LNHDA and CDR2 SQIVND (reference sequence). This CDR3 reads CASRRGETNYGYTF. CDR3 nucleotides: TGTGCCAGTCGCCGGGGGGAGACTAACTATGGCTACACCTTC.

The rearrangement links TRBV10-3 to TRBJ1-5; unclear D gene. The CDR3 spans 13 residues. Germline V gene sequence: CDR1 ENHRY, CDR2 SYGVKD. The V end lost 2 bases, the J end lost 5 bases, and 7 bases lay between the germline ends. The DNA for the CDR3 is TGTGCCATCAGTGAGGCCGCGGATCAGCCCCAGCATTTT. Translation gives CAISEAADQPQHF.

The V and J genes are TRBV7-9 and TRBJ2-5, with 12 bases matching TRBD1. The CDR3 is made up of 15 amino acids. The V segment lost 3 bases and the J segment 5 bases; nucleotides outside the gene matches: 4. Germline assignment: CDR1 SEHNR and CDR2 FQNEAQ (reference sequence). The CDR3: CASSLGQGAMETQYF. CDR3 sequence (DNA): TGTGCCAGCAGCTTGGGACAGGGGGCGATGGAGACCCAGTACTTC.

V is TRBV29-1 and J is TRBJ2-1, with 8 bases that match TRBD1. The germline gives CDR1 SQVTM, CDR2 ANQGSEA. The CDR3 contains 12 residues. V lost 7 bases, J lost 6 bases, and 5 bases stayed unmatched. CDR3 protein: CSARTGRNEQFF. The CDR3 bases are TGCAGCGCTAGGACAGGGCGCAATGAGCAGTTCTTC.

The chain carries TRBV15 and TRBJ1-6; TRBD1 matches 7 bases. Per germline, CDR1 LNHNV and CDR2 YYDKDF (reference sequence). The CDR3 totals 19 residues. V was clipped by 1 base and J by 7 bases; unmatched bases: 16. Here the CDR3 DNA reads TGTGCCACCAGCAGAGGGACAGGAGCGCGCCTACCGCCAAATTCACCCCTCCACTTT. It codes for CATSRGTGARLPPNSPLHF.

The chain couples TRBV29-1 to TRBJ2-1; the match to TRBD2 covers 10 bases. With 5 bases clipped from V and 3 bases from J, the junction kept 13 bases outside the gene matches. Germline values: CDR1 SQVTM, CDR2 ANQGSEA. CDR3 length: 17 amino acids. The CDR3 region is CSVPRSGGVRLYNEQFF. The CDR3 DNA sequence: TGCAGCGTTCCGCGAAGCGGGGGGGTAAGACTCTACAATGAGCAGTTCTTC.

This rearrangement joins TRBV5-4 to TRBJ2-7, with 9 nucleotides matching TRBD1. V lost 4 bases to trimming and J lost 3 bases; unmatched junction nucleotides: 8. Germline CDR1 and CDR2: SGHNT and YYREEE (reference sequence). The CDR3 contains 15 residues. CDR3 coding DNA: TGTGCCAGCAGCCCGACAGGGGGGAAAATCTACGAGCAGTACTTC. It is translated as CASSPTGGKIYEQYF.

This rearrangement joins TRBV7-9 to TRBJ1-2; TRBD1 matches at 7 bases. The V and J ends lost 5 bases and 2 bases, in that order; junction bases with no gene match: 11. CDR3 size: 16 residues. Germline lookup yields CDR1 SEHNR and CDR2 FQNEAQ (reference sequence). For the CDR3, the DNA is TGTGCCAGCAGCCCCGACAGGGCCCCTGCCAACTATGGCTACACCTTC. This gives the protein CASSPDRAPANYGYTF.

The rearrangement joins TRBV6-7 to TRBJ2-1, with TRBD2 matching over 11 bases. TRBV6-7 is an ORF for which the function is uncertain. The CDR3 length is 20 residues. Germline trimming cut 2 bases from V and 0 bases from J; bases unmatched to any gene: 12. CDR3 sequence (DNA): TGTGCCAGCAGTTACGAGAGGGTAGCGGGGGGGACCAACTCCTACAATGAGCAGTTCTTC. Its protein is CASSYERVAGGTNSYNEQFF.

The chain recombines TRBV6-4 with TRBJ2-7; tentative D call: TRBD2 (5 bases). Germline-derived CDR1 and CDR2 are MRHNA and SNTAGT. The CDR3 covers 17 residues. V was pared by 6 bases and J by 0 bases, with 21 bases between. The DNA for the CDR3 is TGTGCCAGCAGAATACCCCCCCTCGGGGTCATCTCCTACGAGCAGTACTTC. Protein sequence: CASRIPPLGVISYEQYF.

This chain uses TRBV15 with TRBJ2-1; TRBD1 aligns across 7 bases. The CDR3 loop spans 15 amino acids. The germline gives CDR1 LNHNV, CDR2 YYDKDF (reference sequence). The junction had 4 bases not matched to a gene; V was cut back by 1 base and J by 4 bases. The CDR3 sequence: CATSRGQGDYNEQFF. In nucleotides, the CDR3 is TGTGCCACCAGCAGAGGACAGGGCGATTACAATGAGCAGTTCTTC.

V usage is TRBV11-2 and J usage is TRBJ1-4, with TRBD1 matching 7 bases. After removal of 5 bases from V and 6 bases from J, the junction contained 9 bases not matched to a gene. The CDR3 runs to 15 residues. Germline assignment: CDR1 SGHAT and CDR2 FQNNGV. Here the CDR3 DNA reads TGTGCCAGCAGCCCTCACGGAGGGGGCGATGAAAAACTGTTTTTT. It is translated as CASSPHGGGDEKLFF.

V gene TRBV19 combines with J gene TRBJ2-5; 9 positions match TRBD2. Trimming took 3 bases from V and 5 from J; bases not matched to a gene: 4. CDR3 length equals 14 residues. From germline, CDR1 is LNHDA and CDR2 SQIVND (reference sequence). CDR3 in amino acids: CASSIGAGGETQYF. The CDR3 DNA reads TGTGCCAGTAGTATCGGGGCGGGGGGGGAGACCCAGTACTTC. Full variable domain (missing parts from reference TRBV19 and TRBJ2-5): DGGITQSPKYLFRKEGQNVTLSCEQNLNHDAMYWYRQDPGQGLRLIYYSQIVNDFQKGDIAEGYSVSREKKESFPLTVTSAQKNPTAFYLCASSIGAGGETQYFGPGTRLLVL.

CDR3 sequence: CASSRAYEGNEQFF. In DNA, the CDR3 is TGTGCCAGTAGTAGGGCCTACGAGGGCAATGAGCAGTTCTTC. The rearrangement links TRBV19 to TRBJ2-1; D is perhaps TRBD2 (5 bases). The germline V gene has CDR1 LNHDA and CDR2 SQIVND (reference sequence). The CDR3 runs to 14 residues. V gave up 4 bases and J gave up 6 bases, with 13 bases separating them.

This chain links TRBV5-5 with TRBJ2-5; maybe TRBD2 (6 bases). V gave up 0 bases and J gave up 2 bases, with 8 bases separating them. CDR1 and CDR2 (germline): SGHKS, YYEKEE (reference sequence). The CDR3 sequence is 14 residues long. CDR3 DNA sequence: TGTGCCAGCAGCTTGGGGGGACTTCAAGAGACCCAGTACTTC. Protein product: CASSLGGLQETQYF. The complete variable domain, with remaining parts taken from reference TRBV5-5 and TRBJ2-5, reads DAGVTQSPTHLIKTRGQQVTLRCSPISGHKSVSWYQQVLGQGPQFIFQYYEKEERGRGNFPDRFSARQFPNYSSELNVNALLLGDSALYLCASSLGGLQETQYFGPGTRLLVL.

J is TRBJ2-3 and V is TRBV6-6, with 7 positions matching TRBD1. Per the germline V gene, CDR1 is MNHNY and CDR2 is SVGAGI (reference sequence). This CDR3 is 16 amino acids long. V lost 6 bases, J lost 4 bases, and 13 bases stayed unmatched. CDR3 nucleotides: TGTGCCAGCAGCCCCCAGGGGGTAGGTGGTCCAGATACGCAGTATTTT. The encoded protein is CASSPQGVGGPDTQYF.

The chain uses TRBV30 and TRBJ2-1; TRBD1 aligns across 11 bases. Germline V gene lookup returns CDR1 GTSNPN and CDR2 SVGIG (reference sequence). V shed 4 bases and J 7 bases; nucleotides not matched to a gene: 6. The length of the CDR3 is 14 residues. The DNA of the CDR3 is TGTGCCTGGACCGTTGGACAGGGGGCTAATGAGCAGTTCTTC. This encodes CAWTVGQGANEQFF.

This clone was detected only a few times. The chain couples TRBV6-5 to TRBJ1-1; no clear D gene. This CDR3 contains 11 residues. The ends were cut back, 5 bases at V and 3 bases at J, with 4 bases in the middle. The germline gives CDR1 MNHEY, CDR2 SVGAGI. The CDR3 nucleotides read TGTGCCAGCAGTCTAGACACTGAAGCTTTCTTT. It is translated as CASSLDTEAFF.

V gene TRBV19 combines with J gene TRBJ1-2, with 9 bases lining up with TRBD1. CDR1 is LNHDA, CDR2 SQIVND, per germline (reference sequence). The CDR3 extends over 13 amino acids. The V and J ends lost 2 bases and 8 bases, in that order; junction bases with no gene match: 3. The CDR3 spells CASSITGGAGYTF. The DNA of the CDR3 is TGTGCCAGTAGTATAACAGGGGGCGCCGGCTACACCTTC.

The chain is built from TRBV7-7 and TRBJ2-3; D gene uncertain. The CDR3 runs to 14 residues. Germline V gives CDR1 SSHAT, CDR2 FNYEAQ (reference sequence). With 0 bases removed from V and 2 bases from J, the gap between germline ends came to 6 bases. The DNA for the CDR3 is TGTGCCAGCAGCTTAGCGCAACACACAGATACGCAGTATTTT. As protein: CASSLAQHTDTQYF.

The chain carries TRBV4-2 and TRBJ1-1, with D possibly matching TRBD1 (5 bases). V was shortened by 0 bases and J by 2 bases, with 7 bases between the two germline ends. This CDR3 contains 14 residues. Germline V gene lookup returns CDR1 LGHNA and CDR2 YNFKEQ. As DNA, the CDR3 is TGTGCCAGCAGCCAAGATCAGGGCAACACTGAAGCTTTCTTT. This translates into CASSQDQGNTEAFF.